This T cell receptor beta chain was sequenced in a study of blood T cell repertoires in COVID-19. At the level of the study: The United States, Italy and Spain were the sources of the acute and convalescent COVID-19 samples.

Participant-reported clinical history was the basis for cohort assignment. Methods used by the authors: Amplifying reference gene primers gave estimates of nucleated cell counts. Profiled with immunoSEQ multiplex PCR; TCRdb holds only in-frame clones, not every one. The V and J calls and the clone size are those of that table, but D and trimming were determined from the DNA. Altogether 280,000 or so clones are present, roughly 90% being singletons, with the ten largest covering 2.9%. The germline V gene has CDR1 SGHVS and CDR2 FQNEAQ. The CDR3 length is 14 residues. Trimming took 5 bases from V and 1 from J; bases not matched to a gene: 4.

This chain connects TRBV7-8 to TRBJ1-1, with 7 bases fitting TRBD1. Material for sequencing was PBMCs or T cells enriched from blood (not recorded which). The source of this sequence is a woman in her 50s who had been exposed to COVID-19. CDR3 coding DNA: TGTGCCAGCAGCGCCCGGGACAGGAACACTGAAGCTTTCTTT. Its translation: CASSARDRNTEAFF.